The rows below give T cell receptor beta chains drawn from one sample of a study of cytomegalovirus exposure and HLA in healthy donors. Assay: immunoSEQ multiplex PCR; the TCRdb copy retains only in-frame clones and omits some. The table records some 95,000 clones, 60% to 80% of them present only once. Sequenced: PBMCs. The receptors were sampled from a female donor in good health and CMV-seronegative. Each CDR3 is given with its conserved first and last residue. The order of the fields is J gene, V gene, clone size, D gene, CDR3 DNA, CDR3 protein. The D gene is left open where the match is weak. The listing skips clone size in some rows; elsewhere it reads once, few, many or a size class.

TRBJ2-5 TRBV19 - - TGTGCCAGTAGTATAGGGGGGGTCGGACCTCAAGAGACCCAGTACTTC CASSIGGVGPQETQYF
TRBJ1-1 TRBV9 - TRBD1 TGTGCCAGCAGCCCCCAGGGACAGGGAAACACTGAAGCTTTCTTT CASSPQGQGNTEAFF
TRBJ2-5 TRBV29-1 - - TGCAGCGTTGAATTACCCGGGACTACGACAGGGACCCAGTACTTC CSVELPGTTTGTQYF
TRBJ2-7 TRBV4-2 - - TGTGCCAGCAGCCAAGACCTAGGGGGAGGGAGATACGAGCAGTACTTC CASSQDLGGGRYEQYF
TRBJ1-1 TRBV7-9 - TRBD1 TGTGCCAGCAGCCGGACAGGGTTCACTGAAGCTTTCTTT CASSRTGFTEAFF
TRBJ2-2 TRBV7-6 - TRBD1 TGTGCCAGCAGCTTATCAGGACAGGTGGACACCGGGGAGCTGTTTTTT CASSLSGQVDTGELFF
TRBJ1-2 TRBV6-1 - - TGTGCCAGCAGTCCGCGACAGGTCGGCTACACCTTC CASSPRQVGYTF
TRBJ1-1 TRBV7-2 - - TGTGCCAGCAGCTTAGATGCAGGCAGGGTGATGAACACTGAAGCTTTCTTT CASSLDAGRVMNTEAFF
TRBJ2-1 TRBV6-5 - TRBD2 TGTGCCAGCAGGACTAGCGGATACAATGAGCAGTTCTTC CASRTSGYNEQFF
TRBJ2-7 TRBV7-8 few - TGTGCCAGCAGCACCTGGACAGCCTCCTACGAGCAGTACTTC CASSTWTASYEQYF
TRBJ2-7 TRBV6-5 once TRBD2 TGTGCCAGCAGTTATGCTGGGGGGGCCTACGAGCAGTACTTC CASSYAGGAYEQYF
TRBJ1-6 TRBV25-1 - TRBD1 TGTGCCAGCAGTCCCCTTGGACAGGGGAATTCACCCCTCCACTTT CASSPLGQGNSPLHF
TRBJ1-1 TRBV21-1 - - TGTGCCAGCACGGGTCAACTGATGAACACTGAAGCTTTCTTT CASTGQLMNTEAFF
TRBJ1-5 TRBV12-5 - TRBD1 TGTGCTAGTGGGCAGGGGGGAAGCAATCAGCCCCAGCATTTT CASGQGGSNQPQHF
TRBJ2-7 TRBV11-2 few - TGTGCCAGCAGAAGAGTGGGAGTCCACGAGCAGTACTTC CASRRVGVHEQYF
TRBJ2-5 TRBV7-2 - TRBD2 TGTGCCAGCAGTTTCCAGGCGCTAGCGGGGGTGGAGACCCAGTACTTC CASSFQALAGVETQYF
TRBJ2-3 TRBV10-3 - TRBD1 TGTGCCATCAGTGAGAGAATGGGACAGTCCACAGATACGCAGTATTTT CAISERMGQSTDTQYF
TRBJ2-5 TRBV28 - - TGTGCCAGCAACCTCCAAAGGGGGGGCGGGCAAGAGACCCAGTACTTC CASNLQRGGGQETQYF
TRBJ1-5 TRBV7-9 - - TGTGCCAGCAGCTTAGGTGCGGGGAGCAATCAGCCCCAGCATTTT CASSLGAGSNQPQHF
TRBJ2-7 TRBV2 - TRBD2 TGTGCCAGCAGCCCGGGACTAGCGGCGAGATCCTACGAGCAGTACTTC CASSPGLAARSYEQYF
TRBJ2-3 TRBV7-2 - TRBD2 TGTGCCAGCAGCTTAGTTGGGACTAGTGGCCCCGATACGCAGTATTTT CASSLVGTSGPDTQYF
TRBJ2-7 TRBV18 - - TGTGCCAGCTCACCACCGTCCAGGGCGGTCTACGAGCAGTACTTC CASSPPSRAVYEQYF
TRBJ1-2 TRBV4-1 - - TGCGCCAGCAGCCAAGAATCAGGGCCCAACTATGGCTACACCTTC CASSQESGPNYGYTF
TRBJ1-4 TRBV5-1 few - TGCGCCAGCAGCCGTAATACCGATGAGGAAAAACTGTTTTTT CASSRNTDEEKLFF
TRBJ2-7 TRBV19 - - TGTGCCAGTAGTATACAACAGGGCGACTCCTACGAGCAGTACTTC CASSIQQGDSYEQYF
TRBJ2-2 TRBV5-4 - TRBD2 TGTGCCAGCAGCTTCCTCGTGCTAGCGGGAGGGGGGTCCGGGGAGCTGTTTTTT CASSFLVLAGGGSGELFF
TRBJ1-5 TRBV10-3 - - TGTGCCATCGGCCGGGAAACTAATCAGCCCCAGCATTTT CAIGRETNQPQHF
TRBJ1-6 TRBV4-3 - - TGCGCCAGCAGCCAAGGACTTGAGTGGGGGCCCTATAATTCACCCCTCCACTTT CASSQGLEWGPYNSPLHF
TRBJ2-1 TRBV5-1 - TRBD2 TGCGCCAGCAGGTCGGCTAGCGGGAGCTCCTACAATGAGCAGTTCTTC CASRSASGSSYNEQFF
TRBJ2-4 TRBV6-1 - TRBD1 TGTGCCAGCACCGACAGGGGGTTTCGGGGGAACATTCAGTACTTC CASTDRGFRGNIQYF
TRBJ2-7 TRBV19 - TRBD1 TGTGCCAGTAGTATCGTTGGGGACAGGGACGACGAGCAGTACTTC CASSIVGDRDDEQYF
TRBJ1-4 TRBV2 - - TGTGCCAGCAGTGTGTACGGGGGTGAAAAACTGTTTTTT CASSVYGGEKLFF
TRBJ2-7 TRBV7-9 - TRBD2 TGTGCCAGCAGCTATAGCGGGGACGGTTACGAGCAGTACTTC CASSYSGDGYEQYF
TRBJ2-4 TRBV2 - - TGTGCCAGCAGTGAATTTCCAGAGGGCATTCAGTACTTC CASSEFPEGIQYF
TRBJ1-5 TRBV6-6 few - TGTGCCAGCAACCAGGGGAATAGCAATCAGCCCCAGCATTTT CASNQGNSNQPQHF
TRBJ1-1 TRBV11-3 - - TGTGCCAGCAGCTTAGATGCGGTGAACACTGAAGCTTTCTTT CASSLDAVNTEAFF
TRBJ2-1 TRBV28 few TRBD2 TGTGCCAGCAGTTTAGCGGGAGTATTATACAATGAGCAGTTCTTC CASSLAGVLYNEQFF
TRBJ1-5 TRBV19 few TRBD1 TGTGCCAGTAGTATAGTCGGGACAGGTTCAAATCAGCCCCAGCATTTT CASSIVGTGSNQPQHF
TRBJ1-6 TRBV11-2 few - TGTGCCAGCAGCCCTGCAGGGAATCATAATTCACCCCTCCACTTT CASSPAGNHNSPLHF
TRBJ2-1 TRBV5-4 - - TGTGCCAGCAGCCCCTTTGGGGACAACAATGAGCAGTTCTTC CASSPFGDNNEQFF
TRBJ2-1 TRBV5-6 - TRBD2 TGTGCCAGCAGCGCCGGGACTATCCCACGAAAGTTCTTC CASSAGTIPRKFF
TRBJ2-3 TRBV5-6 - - TGTGCCAGCAGCCCCTTTGTGGGGGGGCTCTTTGGAGATACGCAGTATTTT CASSPFVGGLFGDTQYF
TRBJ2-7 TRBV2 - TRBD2 TGTGCCAGCAGTGGGGATCTAGCGGGGTTCGCCTACGAGCAGTACTTC CASSGDLAGFAYEQYF
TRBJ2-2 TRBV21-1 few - TGTGCCAGCAGCAAAGGAAGTAAGGGCCCGGGACAGGCGCATGCCGGGGAGCTGTTTTTT CASSKGSKGPGQAHAGELFF
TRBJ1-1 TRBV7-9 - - TGTGCCAGCAGCTTAGTTCAGGGGAACACTGAAGCTTTCTTT CASSLVQGNTEAFF
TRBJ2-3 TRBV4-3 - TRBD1 TGCGCCAGCAGCGACTGGACAGGGACCGCCACAGATACGCAGTATTTT CASSDWTGTATDTQYF
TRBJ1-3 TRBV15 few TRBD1 TGTGCCACCAGCGGGGACAGGGTGGCTGGAAACACCATATATTTT CATSGDRVAGNTIYF
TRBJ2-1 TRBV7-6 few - TGTGCCAGCAGCTTAGGACTTAACAATGAGCAGTTCTTC CASSLGLNNEQFF
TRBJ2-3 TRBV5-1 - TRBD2 TGCGCCAGCAGCTTGGGACTAGCGGGAGGATATAGCACAGATACGCAGTATTTT CASSLGLAGGYSTDTQYF
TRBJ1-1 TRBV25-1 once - TGTGCCAGCAGTCCCTCGACCACTAGGACGAACACTGAAGCTTTCTTT CASSPSTTRTNTEAFF
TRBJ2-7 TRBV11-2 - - TGTGCCAGCAGCCCACAGGGAGGGTCCTACGAGCAGTACTTC CASSPQGGSYEQYF
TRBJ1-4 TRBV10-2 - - TGCGCCAGCAGTCCGAGTCGAACTAATGAAAAACTGTTTTTT CASSPSRTNEKLFF